This TCR beta chain was identified in a study of cytomegalovirus exposure and HLA in healthy donors. The germline CDR1 and CDR2 sequences are KGHSH and LQKENI. The CDR3 runs to 17 residues. V was pared by 2 bases and J by 6 bases, with 22 bases between. With 60 Vbeta and 13 Jbeta primers, the PCR was carried out. Method: immunoSEQ multiplex PCR; TCRdb's copy keeps in-frame clones and lacks some. Among about 100,000 clones, about 79% were seen once, and the ten largest hold about 4%. Sequenced material: PBMCs. This chain joins TRBV18 and TRBJ1-2; D is unclear. This TCR was recovered from a female donor in good health and CMV-seropositive. The CDR3 loop is CASSPIPPRELRNGYTF. The CDR3 nucleotides are TGTGCCAGCTCACCAATCCCTCCCCGGGAGTTAAGGAATGGCTACACCTTC.